The 30 T cell receptor beta chains listed next were all sequenced from one sample in a study of regulatory T cells in long-lasting Graves disease. To make TCR beta libraries, researchers used iRepertoire HTBI primers and Arm-PCR of CDR3 regions. TCRdb fed the multiplex PCR reads into MiXCR, producing one record per CDR3 protein. The table has about 380,000 distinct CDR3 sequences, 15% to 19% seen once. Time point given: newly diagnosed GD, antithyroid drugs for less than 3 months. PBMC RNA was the source of the TCR library. Material: peripheral blood mononuclear cells (PBMCs), obtained at new diagnosis, from a patient treated with antithyroid drugs. These receptors were obtained from a female donor with Graves disease.

This clonotype was counted many times. The chain has TRBV5-6 and TRBJ1-5, with TRBD1 matching over 7 bases. J lost 6 bases, V lost 0 bases, and 12 bases had no gene match. This CDR3 has 17 amino acids. Germline V gene sequence: CDR1 SGHDT, CDR2 YYEEEE. This chain's CDR3 is CASSLAQGTAFRQPQHF. The CDR3 DNA is TGTGCCAGCAGCTTGGCCCAGGGGACAGCTTTCCGTCAGCCCCAGCATTTT.

Ten or more counts support this clonotype. The V gene is TRBV24-1, the J gene TRBJ2-5; the D gene could be TRBD1 or TRBD2 (5 bases each). In germline, CDR1 is KGHDR, CDR2 SFDVKD. The V and J ends lost 3 bases and 0 bases respectively, with 10 bases between them. The CDR3 contains 15 residues. The CDR3 DNA follows: TGTGCCACCAGTGATAATGAGGGGTACCAAGAGACCCAGTACTTC. Protein: CATSDNEGYQETQYF.

This clonotype was observed a handful of times. Here the CDR3 DNA reads TGTGCCAGTAGTATAGGTCGGACAGGGATGGAAGCTTTCTTT. This encodes CASSIGRTGMEAFF. This chain links TRBV19 with TRBJ1-1; 8 bases map to TRBD1. This CDR3 is built from 14 residues. Germline assignment: CDR1 LNHDA and CDR2 SQIVND (reference sequence). After removal of 1 base from V and 8 bases from J, the junction contained 6 bases not matched to a gene.

This clonotype was found many times. This sequence joins TRBV12-3 or TRBV12-4 and TRBJ1-2; D is unresolved. Trimming removed 3 bases from V and 8 bases from J, with 25 bases in between. CDR3 length: 17 amino acids. As DNA, the CDR3 is TGTGCCAGCAGTTTCTGGTCGTCGGGGAGGCGAAGGGTCGGCTACACCTTC. Translating it yields CASSFWSSGRRRVGYTF.

This clonotype was seen repeatedly, ten times or more. The junction does not match germline at one end; this may be a read error. The gene calls are TRBV5-5 and TRBJ1-1; possible D gene TRBD1, 6 bases. Germline V gives CDR1 SGHKS, CDR2 YYEKEE (reference sequence). The CDR3 loop spans 15 amino acids. DNA of the CDR3: TGTGCCAGCACCTTGTCGGGGACATCGAACACTGAAGCTTTCTTT. Translating gives CASTLSGTSNTEAFF. Full variable domain (missing parts from reference TRBV5-5 and TRBJ1-1): DAGVTQSPTHLIKTRGQQVTLRCSPISGHKSVSWYQQVLGQGPQFIFQYYEKEERGRGNFPDRFSARQFPNYSSELNVNALLLGDSALYLCASTLSGTSNTEAFFGQGTRLTVV.

This clonotype was counted at least ten times. The genes are TRBV6-2 or TRBV6-3 and TRBJ2-7; no definite D call. Germline CDR1 is MNHEY and CDR2 is SVGEGT. The CDR3 sequence is 15 residues long. The V and J ends lost 0 bases and 4 bases respectively, with 13 bases between them. This CDR3 reads CASSYSDSRNYEQYF. Written as DNA, the CDR3 is TGTGCCAGCAGTTACTCTGACTCCCGGAATTACGAGCAGTACTTC.

The table lists this clonotype with many counts. The rearrangement links TRBV12-3 or TRBV12-4 to TRBJ2-5, with TRBD1 identical over 7 bases. The J call may be wrong; the DNA end is better matched by TRBJ2-1. The CDR3 extends over 12 amino acids. The CDR3 DNA reads TGTGCCAGCAGTTTACGGACAGGAGGGCAGTTCTTC. Translation: CASSLRTGGQFF.

The genes are TRBV6-2 or TRBV6-3 and TRBJ2-2; the D gene could be TRBD1 or TRBD2 (5 bases each). From germline, CDR1 is MNHEY and CDR2 SVGEGT. V lost 2 bases to trimming and J lost 6 bases, with 13 bases between them. The CDR3 sequence is 15 residues long. CDR3 loop: CASSYGQGVAGELFF. CDR3 nucleotides: TGTGCCAGCAGTTACGGGCAGGGAGTTGCCGGGGAGCTGTTTTTT.

Comment on this clonotype: A read error is likely here: a far larger clone is one base away. The V and J genes are TRBV7-2 and TRBJ2-1; TRBD1 aligns across 8 bases. Trimming removed 5 bases from V and 10 bases from J; junction bases left unmatched: 7. Germline V gene data show CDR1 as SGHTA and CDR2 as FQGNSA. The CDR3 is 13 residues long. The CDR3 spells CASSQWTGLEQFF. The CDR3 bases are TGTGCCAGCAGCCAATGGACAGGGCTCGAGCAGTTCTTC.

The chain has TRBV9 and TRBJ1-3; 7 bases line up with TRBD1. This CDR3 spans 16 amino acids. Trimming removed 3 bases from V and 2 bases from J; junction bases left unmatched: 8. In germline, CDR1 is SGDLS, CDR2 YYNGEE. CDR3 amino acids: CASSAGGPGAGNTIYF. CDR3 bases: TGTGCCAGCAGCGCAGGGGGACCTGGGGCTGGAAACACCATATATTTT.

This clonotype was recorded many times. This rearrangement joins TRBV20-1 to TRBJ1-5, with 9 bases matching TRBD1. Per germline, CDR1 DFQATT and CDR2 SNEGSKA (reference sequence). V shed 5 bases, J shed 7 bases, and the junction held 12 bases outside the gene matches. The CDR3 totals 15 residues. The CDR3 here is CSAAHPTGGGQPQHF. CDR3 sequence (DNA): TGCAGTGCTGCCCACCCGACAGGGGGAGGGCAGCCCCAGCATTTT.

V usage is TRBV6-1 and J usage is TRBJ1-1; TRBD1 might be the D (6 bases). In germline, CDR1 is MNHNS, CDR2 SASEGT. V was trimmed by 5 bases and J by 5 bases, leaving 15 bases between them. The CDR3 covers 14 residues. The CDR3 protein is CASSRDNPLTEAFF. In nucleotides, the CDR3 is TGTGCCAGCAGTCGGGACAACCCACTTACTGAAGCTTTCTTT.

This clonotype was seen at least ten times. The chain employs TRBV7-9 and TRBJ2-5; D not certain. The CDR3 contains 13 residues. Trimming stripped 4 bases from V and 7 bases from J, with 13 bases between. CDR1 and CDR2 (germline): SEHNR, FQNEAQ (reference sequence). The CDR3: CASSSHEGGTQYF. Here the CDR3 DNA reads TGTGCCAGCAGCTCCCACGAAGGTGGGACCCAGTACTTC.

This clonotype was recorded many times. This chain links TRBV20-1 with TRBJ1-5; maybe TRBD1 (6 bases). Germline V lookup: CDR1 DFQATT, CDR2 SNEGSKA (reference sequence). V was clipped by 5 bases and J by 0 bases, with 14 bases between them. The CDR3 totals 15 residues. CDR3 nucleotides: TGCAGTGCTGGGGGGGCGGGCTATAGCAATCAGCCCCAGCATTTT. As protein: CSAGGAGYSNQPQHF.

Turning to this clonotype: It may be a read error: a sequence one base away is much more abundant. The genes are TRBV24-1 and TRBJ1-5; D is perhaps TRBD1 (5 bases). CDR3 length equals 14 residues. Germline CDR1 reads KGHDR; CDR2 reads SFDVKD. CDR3: CATRDPRGNQPQHF. The DNA for the CDR3 is TGTGCCACCCGTGATCCCCGGGGGAATCAGCCCCAGCATTTT.

This chain uses TRBV30 with TRBJ2-7, with TRBD1 matching over 8 bases. Germline lookup yields CDR1 GTSNPN and CDR2 SVGIG (reference sequence). The V and J ends lost 8 bases and 7 bases, in that order; junction bases with no gene match: 13. The CDR3 covers 13 residues. Here the CDR3 reads CARVPGTGLEQYF. The CDR3 DNA reads as TGTGCCCGGGTACCTGGGACAGGTCTTGAGCAGTACTTC.

This clonotype appeared many times. The chain couples TRBV5-1 to TRBJ1-4; D is ambiguous. Germline CDR1 is SGHRS and CDR2 is YFSETQ. The CDR3 extends over 14 amino acids. The V gene lost 1 base and the J gene lost 3 bases, with 7 bases spanning the gap. The CDR3 nucleotides are TGCGCCAGCAGCTTGTCTAGCTCTAATGAAAAACTGTTTTTT. It is translated as CASSLSSSNEKLFF.

Many counts were recorded for this clonotype. The V and J genes are TRBV4-3 and TRBJ2-7, with D hard to call. This CDR3 is 15 amino acids long. Germline V gene sequence: CDR1 LGHNA, CDR2 YSLEER. V was clipped by 1 base and J by 2 bases, with 12 bases between them. Written as DNA, the CDR3 is TGCGCCAGCAGCCAAGGGGCCGCTGGTCCCTACGAGCAGTACTTC. This gives the protein CASSQGAAGPYEQYF.

The table lists this clonotype with many counts. This chain links TRBV11-1 with TRBJ2-5; unclear D gene. V lost 3 bases, J lost 4 bases, and 12 bases lay in between. The length of the CDR3 is 14 residues. From germline, CDR1 is SGHAT and CDR2 FQDESV (reference sequence). Here the CDR3 DNA reads TGTGCCAGCAGCTTCGCTAACAAGGGAGAGACCCAGTACTTC. Its protein is CASSFANKGETQYF.

In its sample, this clonotype was seen many times. This chain links TRBV28 with TRBJ2-7; the match to TRBD2 covers 8 bases. Per germline, CDR1 MDHEN and CDR2 SYDVKM. The CDR3 is 13 amino acids. V trimming: 3 bases; J trimming: 5 bases; junction bases outside the gene matches: 3. CDR3 coding DNA: TGTGCCAGCAGTTTGGGGACTAGGAACGAGCAGTACTTC. As protein: CASSLGTRNEQYF.

This clonotype was detected many times. The chain is built from TRBV12-3 or TRBV12-4 and TRBJ2-1; 7 bases map to TRBD2. J was trimmed by 6 bases and V by 2 bases; bases with no gene match: 4. This CDR3 comprises 14 residues. Here the CDR3 reads CASSLRASGNEQFF. The CDR3 DNA follows: TGTGCCAGCAGTTTACGCGCTAGCGGCAATGAGCAGTTCTTC.

The chain is built from TRBV3-1 and TRBJ2-1, with 8 bases matching TRBD2. The V gene's germline CDR1 is LGHDT and CDR2 YNNKEL (reference sequence). The trim removed 2 bases at V and 7 bases at J, leaving 10 bases unmatched. The CDR3 has 16 amino acids. CDR3 DNA sequence: TGTGCCAGCAGCCAATCTCCGGGGGCTAGCGGGAATGAGCAGTTCTTC. This encodes CASSQSPGASGNEQFF.

The sample holds many counts of this clonotype. The rearrangement uses TRBV5-1 and TRBJ2-1, with a tentative D call TRBD1 (5 bases). Germline CDR1 reads SGHRS; CDR2 reads YFSETQ. V was clipped by 0 bases and J by 6 bases, with 13 bases between them. The length of the CDR3 is 15 residues. CDR3 nucleotide sequence: TGCGCCAGCAGCTTGGCAGGGTTCGCGTCCAATGAGCAGTTCTTC. Its translation: CASSLAGFASNEQFF.

The V gene is TRBV19, the J gene TRBJ2-1; 13 bases agree with TRBD2. V lost 5 bases to trimming and J lost 10 bases; unmatched junction nucleotides: 11. The germline V gene has CDR1 LNHDA and CDR2 SQIVND (reference sequence). There are 16 residues in the CDR3. As DNA, the CDR3 is TGTGCCAGTAGTCCTCTCACTAGCGGGGGGGCCGGGGAGCAGTTCTTC. This sequence encodes CASSPLTSGGAGEQFF.

This clonotype was picked up many times. The chain couples TRBV27 to TRBJ2-7; D not certain. Trimming shortened V by 1 base and J by 3 bases, and 10 bases separated the two germline ends. The germline V gene has CDR1 MNHEY and CDR2 SMNVEV (reference sequence). The CDR3 has 14 residues. CDR3 region: CASSLFGGNYEQYF. DNA of the CDR3: TGTGCCAGCAGTTTATTTGGCGGAAACTACGAGCAGTACTTC.

V gene TRBV2 combines with J gene TRBJ2-2, with 12 positions matching TRBD2. This CDR3 region has 17 residues. With 6 bases clipped from V and 3 bases from J, the junction kept 8 bases outside the gene matches. Germline assignment: CDR1 SNHLY and CDR2 FYNNEI. CDR3 nucleotides: TGTGCCAGCAGAAGACTAGCGGGAGTCAGGGACACCGGGGAGCTGTTTTTT. This sequence encodes CASRRLAGVRDTGELFF.

In this sample, this clonotype turned up many times. The CDR3 region has the DNA TGTGCCAGCAGCCCGAGGGGGATTTCTAGCACAGATACGCAGTATTTT. It yields the protein CASSPRGISSTDTQYF. This chain links TRBV12-3 or TRBV12-4 with TRBJ2-3, with a tentative D call TRBD1 (6 bases). Trimming took 6 bases from V and 0 from J, leaving 16 bases between them. This CDR3 comprises 16 residues.

This clonotype occurred many times. The CDR3 nucleotides read TGCGCCAGCAGCAAGGGACCGAGGGATACGCAGTATTTT. The encoded protein is CASSKGPRDTQYF. V usage is TRBV5-1 and J usage is TRBJ2-3; D tentatively reads TRBD1 or TRBD2 (5 bases each). Trimming shortened V by 4 bases and J by 6 bases, and 12 bases separated the two germline ends. Germline CDR1 reads SGHRS; CDR2 reads YFSETQ. This CDR3 region has 13 residues. The whole variable domain, filled in from reference TRBV5-1 and TRBJ2-3, reads KAGVTQTPRYLIKTRGQQVTLSCSPISGHRSVSWYQQTPGQGLQFLFEYFSETQRNKGNFPGRFSGRQFSNSRSEMNVSTLELGDSALYLCASSKGPRDTQYFGPGTRLTVL.

The chain couples TRBV15 to TRBJ2-7; TRBD1 is a possible D gene (6 bases). This CDR3 is 16 amino acids long. Trimming took 4 bases from V and 3 from J, leaving 19 bases between them. Per the germline V gene, CDR1 is LNHNV and CDR2 is YYDKDF (reference sequence). In DNA form, the CDR3 reads TGTGCCACCAGCAACCCAGTGGACAGAGTAAACTACGAGCAGTACTTC. Residues: CATSNPVDRVNYEQYF. The complete variable domain, with remaining parts taken from reference TRBV15 and TRBJ2-7, reads DAMVIQNPRYQVTQFGKPVTLSCSQTLNHNVMYWYQQKSSQAPKLLFHYYDKDFNNEADTPDNFQSRRPNTSFCFLDIRSPGLGDTAMYLCATSNPVDRVNYEQYFGPGTRLTVT.

This clonotype turned up a few times. J is TRBJ1-1 and V is TRBV12-3 or TRBV12-4, with unresolved D. The germline V and J ends were trimmed by 6 bases and 4 bases, with 15 bases remaining between them. The CDR3 length is 14 residues. CDR3 nucleotides: TGTGCCAGCAGCCCGCTCCGGGGTGGCACTGAAGCTTTCTTT. This translates into CASSPLRGGTEAFF.